This TCR beta chain was identified during a study of cytomegalovirus exposure and HLA in healthy donors. The CDR3 is made up of 20 amino acids. Per the germline V gene, CDR1 is SGHDN and CDR2 is FVKESK. Trimming took 0 bases from V and 4 from J; bases not matched to a gene: 16. Points from the study as a whole: Researchers reported that a few CMV-associated chains were confirmed in vitro as CMV antigen-specific.

As to this clone: The antigen is undetermined.

The method was immunoSEQ multiplex PCR; TCRdb's version includes in-frame clones alone and lacks a portion of them. The profile shows approximately 150,000 clones, around nine tenths of them singletons. This chain joins TRBV14 and TRBJ2-1; 9 bases map to TRBD2. The sequenced sample consisted of PBMCs. The TCR sequence derives from a young woman in good health and CMV-seronegative. The CDR3, as DNA: TGTGCCAGCAGCCAAGAAAGAGGGTCGCCAGCGGGGGGCCATTACAATGAGCAGTTCTTC. Translated, it gives CASSQERGSPAGGHYNEQFF.